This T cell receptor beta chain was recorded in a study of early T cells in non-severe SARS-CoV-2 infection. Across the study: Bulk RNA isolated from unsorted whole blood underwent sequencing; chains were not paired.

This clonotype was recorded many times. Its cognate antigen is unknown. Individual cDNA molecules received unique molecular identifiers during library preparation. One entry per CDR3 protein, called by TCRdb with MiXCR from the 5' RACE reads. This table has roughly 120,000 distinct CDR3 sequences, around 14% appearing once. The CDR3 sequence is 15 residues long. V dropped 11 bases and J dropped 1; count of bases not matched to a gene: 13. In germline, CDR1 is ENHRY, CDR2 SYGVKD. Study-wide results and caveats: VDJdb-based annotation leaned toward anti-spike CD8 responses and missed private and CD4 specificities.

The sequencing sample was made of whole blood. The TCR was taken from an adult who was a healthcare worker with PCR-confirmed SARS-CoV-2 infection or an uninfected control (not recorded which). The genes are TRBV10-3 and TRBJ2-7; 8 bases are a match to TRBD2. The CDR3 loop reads CAVTPSTSASYEQYF. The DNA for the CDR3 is TGTGCCGTCACCCCTTCGACTAGCGCATCCTACGAGCAGTACTTC.